This entry lists 8 T cell receptor beta chains sequenced from one sample in a study of T cell responses to AZD1222 COVID-19 vaccine. Repertoires were generated with immunoSEQ multiplex PCR, while TCRdb's copy carries only in-frame clones and drops some. The data show some 160,000 clones, 90% to 95% seen once. The material sequenced was peripheral blood, taken on day 0 of AZD1222 vaccination. The source is an adult in good health.

This clone is a singleton in its sample. The rearrangement joins TRBV6-6 to TRBJ2-3; D is unresolved. The germline CDR1 and CDR2 sequences are MNHNY and SVGAGI (reference sequence). CDR3 length: 16 amino acids. V lost 6 bases and J lost 0, with 16 bases in between. This CDR3 reads CASSSFLESSTDTQYF. CDR3 nucleotide sequence: TGTGCCAGCAGCTCCTTCTTGGAGTCTAGCACAGATACGCAGTATTTT.

V and J are TRBV10-3 and TRBJ1-6; possible D gene TRBD1, 5 bases. CDR1 is ENHRY and CDR2 is SYGVKD in the germline V gene. V was trimmed by 4 bases and J by 10 bases, leaving 20 bases between them. This CDR3 comprises 16 residues. CDR3 residues: CAISASVGGLTSPLHF. The CDR3 DNA is TGTGCCATCAGTGCTTCGGTTGGGGGTTTGACATCACCCCTCCACTTT.

This CDR3 reads CASRSTGNQPQHF. The CDR3 coding sequence is TGTGCCAGCAGGTCGACAGGCAATCAGCCCCAGCATTTT. The chain has TRBV2 and TRBJ1-5; possible D gene TRBD1, 5 bases. This CDR3 comprises 13 residues. V lost 6 bases and J 2 bases, leaving 8 bases between the germline ends. Germline V gives CDR1 SNHLY, CDR2 FYNNEI.

The V call is TRBV7-9, the J call TRBJ1-6, with D unresolved. CDR1 is SEHNR, CDR2 FQNEAQ, per germline (reference sequence). Trimming left V 4 bases short and J 2 bases short, with 15 bases between. There are 17 residues in the CDR3. CDR3 sequence reads: CASSSVTRKTYNSPLHF. Written as DNA, the CDR3 is TGTGCCAGCAGCTCCGTCACCCGCAAGACCTATAATTCACCCCTCCACTTT.

The chain recombines TRBV30 with TRBJ1-5; TRBD1 matches 7 bases. This CDR3 has 15 amino acids. The junction had 3 bases not matched to a gene; V was cut back by 1 base and J by 0 bases. Germline values: CDR1 GTSNPN, CDR2 SVGIG (reference sequence). CDR3 sequence (DNA): TGTGCCTGGAGTGGGGACAGTCATAGCAATCAGCCCCAGCATTTT. Protein sequence: CAWSGDSHSNQPQHF.

The chain links TRBV28 to TRBJ2-3; no clear D gene. The CDR3 has 15 amino acids. Trimming stripped 6 bases from V and 2 bases from J, with 15 bases between. The germline gives CDR1 MDHEN, CDR2 SYDVKM. As DNA, the CDR3 is TGTGCCAGCAGCCGCCCGGGTGGAGTCACAGATACGCAGTATTTT. Protein: CASSRPGGVTDTQYF.

This chain links TRBV18 with TRBJ1-5; tentative D call: TRBD1 (6 bases). The V and J ends lost 1 base and 10 bases respectively, with 17 bases between them. The CDR3 contains 15 residues. In germline, CDR1 is KGHSH, CDR2 LQKENI. The CDR3 loop is CASSPRTEAGIPQHF. In nucleotides, the CDR3 is TGTGCCAGCTCACCACGGACAGAGGCCGGGATACCCCAGCATTTT.

The chain links TRBV2 to TRBJ1-1, with D hard to call. This CDR3 spans 11 amino acids. Germline V lookup: CDR1 SNHLY, CDR2 FYNNEI. V gave up 6 bases and J gave up 5 bases, with 7 bases separating them. The CDR3 sequence: CASRAVTEAFF. DNA of the CDR3: TGTGCCAGCAGGGCGGTTACTGAAGCTTTCTTT.